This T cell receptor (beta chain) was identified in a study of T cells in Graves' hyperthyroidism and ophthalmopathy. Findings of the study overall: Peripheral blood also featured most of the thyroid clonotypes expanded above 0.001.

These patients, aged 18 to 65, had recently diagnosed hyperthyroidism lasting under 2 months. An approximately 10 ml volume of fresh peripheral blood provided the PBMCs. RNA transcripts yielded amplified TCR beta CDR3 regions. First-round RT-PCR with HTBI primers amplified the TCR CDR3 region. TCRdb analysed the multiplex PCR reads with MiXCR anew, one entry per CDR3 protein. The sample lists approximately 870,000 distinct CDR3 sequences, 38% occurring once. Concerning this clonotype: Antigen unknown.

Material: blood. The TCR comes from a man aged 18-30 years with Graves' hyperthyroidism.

The CDR3 spells CASSLMSGRIYSYEQYF. CDR3 bases: TGTGCCAGCAGCTTAATGTCCGGCAGGATTTATTCCTACGAGCAGTACTTC. The chain joins TRBV7-3 to TRBJ2-7; no reliable D call. The CDR3 totals 17 residues. With 1 base removed from V and 1 base from J, the gap between germline ends came to 17 bases. Germline CDR1 is SGHTA and CDR2 is FQGTGA.